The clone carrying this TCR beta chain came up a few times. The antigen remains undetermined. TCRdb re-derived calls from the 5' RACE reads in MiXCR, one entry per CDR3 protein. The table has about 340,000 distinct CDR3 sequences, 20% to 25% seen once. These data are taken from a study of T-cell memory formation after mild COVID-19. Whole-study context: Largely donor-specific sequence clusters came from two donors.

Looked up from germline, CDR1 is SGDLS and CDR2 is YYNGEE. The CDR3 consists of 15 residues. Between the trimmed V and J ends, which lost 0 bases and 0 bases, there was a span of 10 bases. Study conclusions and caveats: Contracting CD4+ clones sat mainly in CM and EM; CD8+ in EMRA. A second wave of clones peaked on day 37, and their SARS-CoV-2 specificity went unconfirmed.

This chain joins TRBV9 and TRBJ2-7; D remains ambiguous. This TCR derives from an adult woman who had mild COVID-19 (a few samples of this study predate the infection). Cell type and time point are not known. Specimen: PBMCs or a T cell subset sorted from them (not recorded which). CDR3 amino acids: CASSVGGSSSYEQYF. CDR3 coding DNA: TGTGCCAGCAGCGTAGGGGGATCAAGCTCCTACGAGCAGTACTTC.